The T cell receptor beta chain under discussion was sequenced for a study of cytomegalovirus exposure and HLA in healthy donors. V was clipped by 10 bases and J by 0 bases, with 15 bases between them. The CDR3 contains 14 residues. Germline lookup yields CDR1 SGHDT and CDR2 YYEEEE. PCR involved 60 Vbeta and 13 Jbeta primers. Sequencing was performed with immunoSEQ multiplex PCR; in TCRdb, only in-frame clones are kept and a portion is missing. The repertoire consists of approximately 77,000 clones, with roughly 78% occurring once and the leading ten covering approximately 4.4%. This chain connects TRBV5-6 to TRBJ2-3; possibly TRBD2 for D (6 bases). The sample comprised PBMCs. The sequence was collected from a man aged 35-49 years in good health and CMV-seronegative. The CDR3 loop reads CAASIAGSTDTQYF. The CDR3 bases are TGTGCCGCGTCCATCGCGGGAAGCACAGATACGCAGTATTTT.